What follows are 2 T cell receptor beta chains derived from one specimen sequenced in a study of OX40 agonist ivuxolimab in advanced cancers. This table comes from immunoSEQ multiplex PCR, and its TCRdb copy is limited to in-frame clones, with some not included. This table holds about 80,000 clones, roughly 84% found once. Material: CD4+ or CD8+ T cells sorted from blood, obtained in a trial of the OX40 agonist ivuxolimab. The receptors were gathered from an adult with an advanced solid tumor such as melanoma, head and neck, liver or kidney cancer.

This clone has a handful of counts. This chain connects TRBV6-5 to TRBJ1-1, with 8 bases matching TRBD1. Germline V gene lookup returns CDR1 MNHEY and CDR2 SVGAGI. The CDR3 is made up of 15 amino acids. V lost 7 bases, J lost 1 base, and 8 bases stayed unmatched. CDR3 bases: TGTGCCAGCAAGCAAACCGGGACAGGGAACACTGAAGCTTTCTTT. This encodes CASKQTGTGNTEAFF.

This chain links TRBV9 with TRBJ2-5, with D possibly being TRBD2 (5 bases). Germline V lookup: CDR1 SGDLS, CDR2 YYNGEE. The CDR3 covers 13 residues. Trimming shortened V by 0 bases and J by 4 bases, and 7 bases separated the two germline ends. This CDR3 reads CASSVGERETQYF. For the CDR3, the DNA is TGTGCCAGCAGCGTAGGGGAGAGAGAGACCCAGTACTTC. Supplemented by reference TRBV9 and TRBJ2-5, the full variable domain reads DSGVTQTPKHLITATGQRVTLRCSPRSGDLSVYWYQQSLDQGLQFLIQYYNGEERAKGNILERFSAQQFPDLHSELNLSSLELGDSALYFCASSVGERETQYFGPGTRLLVL.